This T cell receptor beta chain emerged from a study of blood T cell repertoires in COVID-19. Whole-study context: Sources were T cells, B-cell-depleted T cells, or PBMCs; the material itself was cDNA or gDNA.

The CDR3 loop spans 13 amino acids. The junction had 2 bases not matched to a gene; V was cut back by 6 bases and J by 7 bases. The repertoire was sequenced with immunoSEQ multiplex PCR; TCRdb's copy has only in-frame clones and lacks some. The repertoire consists of 75,000 to 90,000 clones, with around 86% occurring once and the leading ten covering about 5%. The chain has TRBV12-3 or TRBV12-4 and TRBJ2-3; 12 nucleotides line up with TRBD2. The receptor was isolated from a man over 45 with active or convalescent COVID-19. Sequencing was done on a sample of peripheral blood. DNA of the CDR3: TGTGCCAGCAGGGGACTAGCGGGCTATACGCAGTATTTT. Encoded protein: CASRGLAGYTQYF.